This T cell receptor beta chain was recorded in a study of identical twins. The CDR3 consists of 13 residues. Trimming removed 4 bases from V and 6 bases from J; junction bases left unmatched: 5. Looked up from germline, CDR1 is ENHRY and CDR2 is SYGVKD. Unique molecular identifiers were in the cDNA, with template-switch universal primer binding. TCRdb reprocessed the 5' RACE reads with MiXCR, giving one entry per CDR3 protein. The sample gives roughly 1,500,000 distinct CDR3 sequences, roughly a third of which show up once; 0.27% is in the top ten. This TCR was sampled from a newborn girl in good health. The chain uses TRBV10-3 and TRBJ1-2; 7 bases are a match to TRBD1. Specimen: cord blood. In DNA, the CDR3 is TGTGCCATCAGTGGGCAGGGGGTGGATGGCTACACCTTC. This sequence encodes CAISGQGVDGYTF.